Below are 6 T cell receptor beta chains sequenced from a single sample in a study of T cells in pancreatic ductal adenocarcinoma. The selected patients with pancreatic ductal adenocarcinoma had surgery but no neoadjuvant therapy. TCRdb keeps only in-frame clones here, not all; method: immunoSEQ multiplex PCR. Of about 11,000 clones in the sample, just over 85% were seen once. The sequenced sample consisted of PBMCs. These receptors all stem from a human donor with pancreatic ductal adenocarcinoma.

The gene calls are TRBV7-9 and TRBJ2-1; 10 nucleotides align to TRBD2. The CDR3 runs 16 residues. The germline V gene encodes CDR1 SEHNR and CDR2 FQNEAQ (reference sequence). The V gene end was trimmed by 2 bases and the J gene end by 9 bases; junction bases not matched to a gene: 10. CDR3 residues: CASSLIPAGGASEQFF. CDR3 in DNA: TGTGCCAGCAGCTTAATACCAGCGGGAGGGGCAAGTGAGCAGTTCTTC.

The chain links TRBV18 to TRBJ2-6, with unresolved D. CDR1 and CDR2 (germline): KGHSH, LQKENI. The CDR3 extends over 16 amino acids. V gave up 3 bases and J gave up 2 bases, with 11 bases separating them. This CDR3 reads CASSPSTLAGANVLTF. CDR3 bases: TGTGCCAGCTCACCTTCTACTCTTGCTGGGGCCAACGTCCTGACTTTC.

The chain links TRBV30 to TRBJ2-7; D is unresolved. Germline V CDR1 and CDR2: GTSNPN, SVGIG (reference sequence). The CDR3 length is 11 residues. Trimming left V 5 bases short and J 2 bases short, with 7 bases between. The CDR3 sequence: CAWGQTYEQYF. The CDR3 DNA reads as TGTGCCTGGGGGCAGACCTACGAGCAGTACTTC.

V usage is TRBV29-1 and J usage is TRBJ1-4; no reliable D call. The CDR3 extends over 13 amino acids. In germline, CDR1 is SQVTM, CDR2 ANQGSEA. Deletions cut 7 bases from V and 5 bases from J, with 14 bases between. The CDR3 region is CSAAIIANEKLFF. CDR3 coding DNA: TGCAGCGCCGCAATAATCGCGAATGAAAAACTGTTTTTT.

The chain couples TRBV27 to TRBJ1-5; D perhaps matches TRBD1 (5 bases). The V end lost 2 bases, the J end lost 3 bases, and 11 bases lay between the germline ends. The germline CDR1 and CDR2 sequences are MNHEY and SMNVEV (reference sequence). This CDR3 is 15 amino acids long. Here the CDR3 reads CASSLKAGLNQPQHF. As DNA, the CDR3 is TGTGCCAGCAGTTTAAAGGCAGGGCTCAATCAGCCCCAGCATTTT.

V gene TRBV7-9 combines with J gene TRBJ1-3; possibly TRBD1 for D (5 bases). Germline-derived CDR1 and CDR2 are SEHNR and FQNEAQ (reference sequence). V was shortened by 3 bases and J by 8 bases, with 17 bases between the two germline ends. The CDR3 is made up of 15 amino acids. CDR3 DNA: TGTGCCAGCAGCTTGGGACCCCCGATGGGAGACACCATATATTTT. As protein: CASSLGPPMGDTIYF.